Described below is a single T cell receptor (beta chain) sequence and its context. This clone's antigen is unknown. One base away there is no much larger clone; base qualities are not given. This sample is part of a study of long-term antiretroviral therapy in people with HIV (dated by TCRdb to between 2021 and 2024). For the wider study: The earliest samples were collected roughly a decade before the 2015 WHO recommendation for immediate ART, at a time when ART was usually postponed until CD4 counts fell. Whether ART initiation and durable HIV suppression were associated with changes in peripheral blood TRB repertoire composition and diversity was tested in a retrospective serial study. A total of under 250 cryopreserved PBMC samples came from 30 adults with confirmed HIV infection and were collected serially over a mean of roughly six years (range 1-12). Among the 25 to 30 participants with HIV, eleven were female. No cross-contamination during QIAcube processing turned up in test extractions that ran a monoclonal T-cell line alongside around 34 polyclonal samples.

The germline V gene provides CDR1 MNHEY and CDR2 SVGAGI. Spanning cysteine to phenylalanine, the CDR3 consists of 14 amino acids. Here the CDR3 DNA is all that survives: 42 bases in frame from base 1. Trimming takes 9 bases from V and 0 bases from J, and the germline ends sit 13 bases apart. Beyond this particular receptor, the publication reports: ART initiation was associated with a significant increase in TRB diversity, but diversity stayed significantly below transplant donor controls even after long-term ART. Inferences about post-ART repertoire changes were limited because no data were available on ART adherence, viral resistance or therapy changes. Owing to limited PBMC availability, only the TCR beta chain was sequenced, without alpha chain pairing. Compared with controls, HIV repertoires had narrower CDR3 length ranges, and the network structure pointed to an antigen-experienced repertoire that shifted only slightly toward naive after ART. Expanded TRB clones identified before ART initiation dominated the repertoire at all time points, although this dominance fluctuated and declined in many PLHIV after ART. The samples were dated from the mid-2000s to the late 2010s, and the ART regimens that were used may be less effective than current ART regimens. Unsorted PBMC were profiled instead of sorted CD4+ and CD8+ T cells because pre-ART samples had limited cell numbers.

Inclusion was restricted to participants for whom at least one PBMC sample before ART initiation and at least two post-ART samples were available. Treatment was received in the United States of America by all participants with HIV. Before DNA extraction, cryopreserved samples containing about 0.95-10 million PBMC were thawed and washed. At the time of the earliest PBMC sample, participants with HIV were aged between roughly 23 and 60 years. PBMC samples were contributed by each participant from 1-4 timepoints before ART initiation and 2-8 timepoints after ART initiation, with a median of 7 samples. For every participant, serial HIV viral load, CD4+ T-cell count, ART history and demographic data were obtained. Using a Qiagen kit on a QIAcube, genomic DNA was extracted from unsorted PBMC, with samples processed in batches of 12. Sequencing of the TRB variable region was done with the immunoSEQ hsTCRB v3.0 assay at survey level resolution. TRB sequencing targeted a depth of about 40,000-50,000 T-cell genomes per sample. TRB libraries were pooled and sequenced on an Illumina MiSeq using a v3 150-cycle kit. The paper's processing steps were these. Repertoire analysis was performed in R inside a reproducible Nextflow workflow that covered QC, data transformation and analysis. Custom analyses were implemented in LymphoSeq2, an R package for AIRR-Seq data exploration. A few samples yielding fewer than 5000 total TRB sequences were excluded, leaving about 190 analyzed HIV repertoires. Among the approximately 180 HIV repertoires that were kept, some 60 were collected before ART initiation and roughly 130 were collected after ART initiation. Each repertoire was downsampled to 5000 TRB nucleotide sequences, and summary statistics were averaged across 100 downsampling iterations. TRB sequences were retained for analysis only if CDR3 regions of at least seven amino acids were present. A Shannon entropy-derived clonality score and the Gini coefficient were used to measure diversity. In the repertoire networks, any two of the top 5000 CDR3 amino acid sequences were linked whenever the two sequences differed by an edit distance of one. For TRB CDR3 amino acid sequences, antigen specificity groups and MHC restriction were predicted with GLIPH2. To flag known associations with CMV, EBV, HIV or tissue antigens, CDR3 amino acid sequences were compared against VDJdb and McPAS-TCR. Pre-ART, post-ART and control groups were compared with Wilcoxon signed-rank tests and Holm-Bonferroni correction. This immuneACCESS table, as held by TCRdb, lists in-frame sequences with V and J called but not all clones. Of the missing ones, under half trace to an unresolved V gene in checked studies; the others have no known cause. That table supplies the V and J calls and clone size; D and trimming were determined from the DNA. In all, the sample holds about 18,000 clones, and approximately 95% of those were seen once. 1.3% to 1.5% of the sample belongs to the ten largest clones.

The source material was unsorted PBMCs, sampled more than 10 years after starting antiretroviral therapy. The TCR comes from a man younger than 40 with HIV. This chain joins TRBV6-5 to TRBJ2-3; the D gene is unclear. The bases are TGTGCCAGTATTGGCCTGGACAGCACAGATACGCAGTATTTT. It specifies CASIGLDSTDTQYF.